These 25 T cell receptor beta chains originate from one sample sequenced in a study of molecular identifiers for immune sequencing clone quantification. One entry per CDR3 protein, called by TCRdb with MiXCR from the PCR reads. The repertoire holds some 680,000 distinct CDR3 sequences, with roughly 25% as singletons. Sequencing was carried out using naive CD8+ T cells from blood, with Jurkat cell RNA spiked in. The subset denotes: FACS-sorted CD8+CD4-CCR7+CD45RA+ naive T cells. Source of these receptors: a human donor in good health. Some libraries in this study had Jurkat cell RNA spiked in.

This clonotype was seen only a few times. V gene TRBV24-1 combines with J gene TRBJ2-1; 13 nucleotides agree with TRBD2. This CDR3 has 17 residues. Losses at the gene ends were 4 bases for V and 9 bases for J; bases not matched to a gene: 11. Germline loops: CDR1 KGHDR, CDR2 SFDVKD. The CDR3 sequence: CATSDGTSGIVSTEQFF. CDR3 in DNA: TGTGCCACCAGTGACGGGACTAGCGGGATTGTGTCCACTGAGCAGTTCTTC.

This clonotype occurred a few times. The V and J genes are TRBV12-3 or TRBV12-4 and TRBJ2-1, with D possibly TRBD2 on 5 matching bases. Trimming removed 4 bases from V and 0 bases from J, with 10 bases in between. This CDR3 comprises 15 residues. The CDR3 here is CASSSAASSYNEQFF. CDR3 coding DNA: TGTGCCAGCAGTTCAGCGGCTAGCTCCTACAATGAGCAGTTCTTC.

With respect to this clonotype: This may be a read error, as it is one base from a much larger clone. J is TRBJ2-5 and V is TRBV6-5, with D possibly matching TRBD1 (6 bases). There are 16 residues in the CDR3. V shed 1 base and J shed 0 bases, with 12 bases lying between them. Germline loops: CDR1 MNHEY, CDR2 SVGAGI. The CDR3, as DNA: TGTGCCAGCAGTTACTGGTCAGGGGACCACCAAGAGACCCAGTACTTC. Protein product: CASSYWSGDHQETQYF.

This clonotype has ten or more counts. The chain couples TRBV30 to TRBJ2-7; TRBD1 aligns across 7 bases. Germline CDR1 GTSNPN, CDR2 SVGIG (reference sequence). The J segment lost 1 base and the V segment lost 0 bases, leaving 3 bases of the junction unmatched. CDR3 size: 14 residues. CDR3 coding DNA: TGTGCCTGGAGTGTACCGGGACAGTCCTACGAGCAGTACTTC. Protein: CAWSVPGQSYEQYF.

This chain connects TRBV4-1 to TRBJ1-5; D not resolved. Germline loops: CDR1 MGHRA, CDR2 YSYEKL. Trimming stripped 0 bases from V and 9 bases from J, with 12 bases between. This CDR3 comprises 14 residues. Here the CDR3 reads CASSQDRRSLPQHF. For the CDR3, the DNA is TGCGCCAGCAGCCAAGACAGGAGGAGCCTGCCCCAGCATTTT.

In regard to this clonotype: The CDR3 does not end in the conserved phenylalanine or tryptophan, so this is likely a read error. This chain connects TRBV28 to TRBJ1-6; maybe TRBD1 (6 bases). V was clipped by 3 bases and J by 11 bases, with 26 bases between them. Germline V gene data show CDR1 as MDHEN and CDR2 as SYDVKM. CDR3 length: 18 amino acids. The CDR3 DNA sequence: TGTGCCAGCAGTTTTTTTTTTTTGCCCGGCAGGGGAGTTGCACCCCTCCACATT. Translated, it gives CASSFFFLPGRGVAPLHI.

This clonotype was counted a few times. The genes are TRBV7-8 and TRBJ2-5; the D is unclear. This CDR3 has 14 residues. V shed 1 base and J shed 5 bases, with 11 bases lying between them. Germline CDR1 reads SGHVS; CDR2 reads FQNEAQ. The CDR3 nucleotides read TGTGCCAGCAGCTTAGTGGTTAGCAGGGAGACCCAGTACTTC. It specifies CASSLVVSRETQYF.

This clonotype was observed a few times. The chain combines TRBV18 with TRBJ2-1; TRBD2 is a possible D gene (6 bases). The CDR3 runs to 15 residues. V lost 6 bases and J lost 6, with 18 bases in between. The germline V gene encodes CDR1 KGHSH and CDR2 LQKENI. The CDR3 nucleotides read TGTGCCAGCTCCCACCGGGAGAACGGTTTCAATGAGCAGTTCTTC. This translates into CASSHRENGFNEQFF.

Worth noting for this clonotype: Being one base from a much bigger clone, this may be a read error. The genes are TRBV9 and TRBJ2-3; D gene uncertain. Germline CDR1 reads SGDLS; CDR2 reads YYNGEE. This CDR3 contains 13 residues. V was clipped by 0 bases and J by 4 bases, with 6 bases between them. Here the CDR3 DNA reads TGTGCCAGCAGCGTAGCCCGCGCAGATACGCAGTATTTT. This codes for CASSVARADTQYF.

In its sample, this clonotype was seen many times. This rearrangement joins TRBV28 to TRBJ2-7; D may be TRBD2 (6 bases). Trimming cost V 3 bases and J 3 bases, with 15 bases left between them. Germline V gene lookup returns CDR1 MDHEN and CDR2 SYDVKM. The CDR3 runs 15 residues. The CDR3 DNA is TGTGCCAGCAGTTTCCAGAGGGACTCCAACTACGAGCAGTACTTC. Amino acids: CASSFQRDSNYEQYF.

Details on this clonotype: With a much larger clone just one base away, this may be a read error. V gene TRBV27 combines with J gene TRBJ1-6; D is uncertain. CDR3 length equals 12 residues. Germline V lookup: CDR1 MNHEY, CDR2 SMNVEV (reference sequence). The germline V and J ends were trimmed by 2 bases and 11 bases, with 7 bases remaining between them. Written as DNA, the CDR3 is TGTGCCAGCAGTTTACAGAATCCACCCCTCCACTTT. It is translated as CASSLQNPPLHF.

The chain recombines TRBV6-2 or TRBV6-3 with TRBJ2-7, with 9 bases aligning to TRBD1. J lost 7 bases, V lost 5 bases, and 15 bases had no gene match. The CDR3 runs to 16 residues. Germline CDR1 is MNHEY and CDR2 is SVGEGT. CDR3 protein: CASSPRPGQGTGEQYF. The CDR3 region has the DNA TGTGCCAGCAGTCCCCGCCCGGGACAGGGAACGGGTGAGCAGTACTTC.

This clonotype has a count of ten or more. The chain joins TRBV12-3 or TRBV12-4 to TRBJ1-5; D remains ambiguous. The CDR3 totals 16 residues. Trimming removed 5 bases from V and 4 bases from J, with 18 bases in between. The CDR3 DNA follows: TGTGCCAGCAGTCCGCCTGGAGCGGGCTTTAATCAGCCCCAGCATTTT. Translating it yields CASSPPGAGFNQPQHF.

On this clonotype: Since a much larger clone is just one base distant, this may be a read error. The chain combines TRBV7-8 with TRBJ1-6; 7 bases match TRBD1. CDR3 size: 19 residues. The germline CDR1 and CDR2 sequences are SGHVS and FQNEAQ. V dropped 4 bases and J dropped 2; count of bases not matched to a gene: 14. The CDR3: CASSSLDRLSSTYNSPLHF. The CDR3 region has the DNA TGTGCCAGCAGCTCCCTGGACAGGCTAAGCAGCACCTATAATTCACCCCTCCACTTT.

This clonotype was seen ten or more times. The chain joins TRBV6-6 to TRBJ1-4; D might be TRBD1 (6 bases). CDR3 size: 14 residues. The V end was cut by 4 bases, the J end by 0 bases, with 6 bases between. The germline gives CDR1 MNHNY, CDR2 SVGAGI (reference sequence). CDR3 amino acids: CASSWTATNEKLFF. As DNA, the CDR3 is TGTGCCAGCAGTTGGACAGCAACTAATGAAAAACTGTTTTTT.

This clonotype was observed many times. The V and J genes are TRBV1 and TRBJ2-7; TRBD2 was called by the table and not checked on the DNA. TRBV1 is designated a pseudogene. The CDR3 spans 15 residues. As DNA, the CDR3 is TGCACCAGCAGCAAGCCGGGCCCCATCACCCCTTTTTGGTACTTC. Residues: CTSSKPGPITPFWYF.

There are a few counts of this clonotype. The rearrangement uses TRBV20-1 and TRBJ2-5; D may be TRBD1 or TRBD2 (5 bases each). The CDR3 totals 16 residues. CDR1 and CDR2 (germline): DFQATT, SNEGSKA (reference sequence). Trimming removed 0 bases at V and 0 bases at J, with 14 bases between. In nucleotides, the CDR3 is TGCAGTGCTAGAGATGGGGTTCGGGACGACCAAGAGACCCAGTACTTC. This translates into CSARDGVRDDQETQYF.

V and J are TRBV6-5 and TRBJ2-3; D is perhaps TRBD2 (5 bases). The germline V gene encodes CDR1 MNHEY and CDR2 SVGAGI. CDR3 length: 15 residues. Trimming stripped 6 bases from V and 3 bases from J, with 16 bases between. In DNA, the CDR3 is TGTGCCAGCAGCCTTCGGGGAATGGTAACAGATACGCAGTATTTT. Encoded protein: CASSLRGMVTDTQYF.

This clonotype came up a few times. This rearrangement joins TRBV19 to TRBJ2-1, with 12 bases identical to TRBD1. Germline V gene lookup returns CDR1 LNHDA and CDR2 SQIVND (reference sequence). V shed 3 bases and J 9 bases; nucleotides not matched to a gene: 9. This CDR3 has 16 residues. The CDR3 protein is CASSILGTGGRREQFF. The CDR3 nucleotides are TGTGCCAGTAGTATTCTGGGGACAGGGGGCAGGCGTGAGCAGTTCTTC.

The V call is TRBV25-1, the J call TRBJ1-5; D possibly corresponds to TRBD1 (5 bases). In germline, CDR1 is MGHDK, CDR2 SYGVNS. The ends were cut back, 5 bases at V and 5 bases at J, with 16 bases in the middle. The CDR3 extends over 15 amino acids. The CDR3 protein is CASSRSGEGYQPQHF. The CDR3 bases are TGTGCCAGCAGTAGGTCGGGGGAAGGCTATCAGCCCCAGCATTTT.

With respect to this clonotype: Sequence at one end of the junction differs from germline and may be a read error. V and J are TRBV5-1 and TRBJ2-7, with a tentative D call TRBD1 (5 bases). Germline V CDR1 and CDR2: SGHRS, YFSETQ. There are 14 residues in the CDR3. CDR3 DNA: TGCGCCAGCAGACAAGGGCCAGGGCCCTACGCGCAGTACTTC. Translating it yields CASRQGPGPYAQYF.

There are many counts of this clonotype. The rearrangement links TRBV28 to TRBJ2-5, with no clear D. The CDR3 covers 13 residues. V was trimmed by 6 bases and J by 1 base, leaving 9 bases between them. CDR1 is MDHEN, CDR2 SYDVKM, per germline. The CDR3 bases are TGTGCCAGCAGATCATTCCCCCAAGAGACCCAGTACTTC. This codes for CASRSFPQETQYF.

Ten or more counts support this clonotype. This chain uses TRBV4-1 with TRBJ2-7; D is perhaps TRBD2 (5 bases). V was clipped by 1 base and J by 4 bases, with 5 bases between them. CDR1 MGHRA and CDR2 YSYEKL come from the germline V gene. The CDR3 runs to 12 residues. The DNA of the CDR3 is TGCGCCAGCAGCCAAGGAGGGTACGAGCAGTACTTC. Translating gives CASSQGGYEQYF.

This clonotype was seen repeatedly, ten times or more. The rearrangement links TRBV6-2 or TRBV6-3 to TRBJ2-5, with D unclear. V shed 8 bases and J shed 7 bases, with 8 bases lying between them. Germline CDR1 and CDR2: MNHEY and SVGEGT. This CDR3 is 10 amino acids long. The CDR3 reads CASGDVTQYF. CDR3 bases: TGTGCCAGCGGCGACGTGACCCAGTACTTC.

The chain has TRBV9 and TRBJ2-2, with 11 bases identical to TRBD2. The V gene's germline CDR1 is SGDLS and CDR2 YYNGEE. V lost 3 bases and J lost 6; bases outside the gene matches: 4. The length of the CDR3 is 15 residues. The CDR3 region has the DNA TGTGCCAGCAGCGGGCCGACTAGCGGGGCCGGGGAGCTGTTTTTT. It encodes CASSGPTSGAGELFF.